This T cell receptor (beta chain) is from a study of blood T cell repertoires in COVID-19. Deletions cut 2 bases from V and 0 bases from J, with 8 bases between. Germline V gives CDR1 MNHEY, CDR2 SVGEGT. CDR3 length: 14 amino acids. Repertoires were generated with immunoSEQ multiplex PCR, while TCRdb's copy carries only in-frame clones and drops some. The sample shows about 170,000 clones, approximately 79% of them seen only once. In its sample, this clone was seen once. V is TRBV6-2 or TRBV6-3 and J is TRBJ2-7; D ambiguous. The sequenced material came from peripheral blood. The TCR originated in a woman aged 40 to 50 with COVID-19, enrolled during active disease. The CDR3 DNA is TGTGCCAGCAGTTACGGGCTCAACTCCTACGAGCAGTACTTC. It specifies CASSYGLNSYEQYF.